Presented here are 17 T cell receptor beta chains from one specimen sequenced in a study of identical twins. TCRdb re-called the 5' RACE reads with MiXCR, one entry per CDR3 protein. The sample records nearly 900,000 distinct CDR3 sequences, around 12% being singletons. The same data also contributed to another study, on yellow fever vaccine responses in identical twins.

Sample: PBMCs. The receptors originated from a woman in her late teens or twenties in good health.

This rearrangement joins TRBV6-2 or TRBV6-3 to TRBJ2-2, with D maybe TRBD2 (5 bases). V lost 8 bases and J 1 base, leaving 11 bases between the germline ends. This CDR3 spans 14 amino acids. Germline CDR1 and CDR2: MNHEY and SVGEGT. The DNA of the CDR3 is TGTGCCAGCGGGCGCGCGGGGAACACCGGGGAGCTGTTTTTT. It specifies CASGRAGNTGELFF.

In this sample, this clonotype turned up a few times. The chain carries TRBV20-1 and TRBJ2-2; possibly TRBD1 for D (6 bases). The CDR3 is 19 residues long. Germline V CDR1 and CDR2: DFQATT, SNEGSKA (reference sequence). The V and J ends lost 6 bases and 0 bases respectively, with 26 bases between them. The chain's CDR3 is CSAERGWGRGQTNTGELFF. The CDR3 DNA reads as TGCAGTGCAGAAAGGGGGTGGGGCAGGGGACAAACGAACACCGGGGAGCTGTTTTTT.

This clonotype has more than one count but fewer than ten. The gene calls are TRBV27 and TRBJ2-3; 14 nucleotides line up with TRBD2. Germline CDR1 MNHEY, CDR2 SMNVEV (reference sequence). The junction had 7 bases not matched to a gene; V was cut back by 4 bases and J by 4 bases. This CDR3 has 17 amino acids. CDR3 in amino acids: CASSSYLTSGGADTQYF. CDR3 DNA: TGTGCCAGCAGTTCGTACCTGACTAGCGGGGGGGCAGATACGCAGTATTTT.

This sequence joins TRBV2 and TRBJ2-7; 7 nucleotides match TRBD2. V gave up 0 bases and J gave up 3 bases; unmatched junction bases: 2. The CDR3 is 14 amino acids. CDR1 is SNHLY and CDR2 is FYNNEI in the germline V gene. CDR3 amino acids: CASSEASGGYEQYV. As DNA, the CDR3 is TGTGCCAGCAGTGAAGCGTCGGGGGGCTACGAGCAGTACGTC.

Many counts were recorded for this clonotype. The chain links TRBV15 to TRBJ2-6; the D gene is possibly TRBD2 (5 bases). Trimming stripped 7 bases from V and 3 bases from J, with 10 bases between. CDR1 is LNHNV and CDR2 is YYDKDF in the germline V gene (reference sequence). CDR3 size: 14 residues. The CDR3 DNA is TGTGCCACCAAAGGGAGACTTGGGGCCAACGTCCTGACTTTC. This translates into CATKGRLGANVLTF.

This clonotype was observed a handful of times. The J gene is TRBJ1-1, the V gene TRBV2; D remains ambiguous. V lost 8 bases and J 4 bases, leaving 11 bases between the germline ends. CDR3 length: 12 amino acids. Germline V gene lookup returns CDR1 SNHLY and CDR2 FYNNEI. CDR3: CASVASSTEAFF. The CDR3 DNA reads TGTGCCAGCGTTGCCTCAAGCACTGAAGCTTTCTTT.

The chain has TRBV5-4 and TRBJ1-2; unclear D gene. The V and J ends lost 5 bases and 4 bases respectively, with 15 bases between them. The CDR3 sequence is 14 residues long. Germline CDR1 is SGHNT and CDR2 is YYREEE (reference sequence). As DNA, the CDR3 is TGTGCCAGCAGGTCCCTCGGGGATGGCTATGGCTACACCTTC. It yields the protein CASRSLGDGYGYTF.

This clonotype appeared many times. The V and J genes are TRBV5-1 and TRBJ2-5; 12 bases align to TRBD1. Germline V lookup: CDR1 SGHRS, CDR2 YFSETQ. V was pared by 6 bases and J by 4 bases, with 7 bases of the junction left unmatched. This CDR3 has 15 amino acids. CDR3 region: CASTRDRGRGETQYF. CDR3 DNA sequence: TGCGCCAGCACCCGGGACAGGGGGCGAGGAGAGACCCAGTACTTC.

The V gene is TRBV12-3 or TRBV12-4, the J gene TRBJ2-2; 9 bases are a match to TRBD2. V lost 10 bases to trimming and J lost 4 bases; unmatched junction nucleotides: 16. This CDR3 spans 17 amino acids. The chain's CDR3 is CAIPLVGGRARTGELFF. The CDR3 bases are TGTGCCATCCCCCTAGTGGGCGGGAGGGCCCGCACCGGGGAGCTGTTTTTT.

This clonotype was seen more than once but under ten times. CDR3 protein: CASRDNTSNHEQFF. The CDR3, as DNA: TGCGCCAGCAGGGATAATACTAGCAACCATGAGCAGTTCTTC. This chain joins TRBV5-1 and TRBJ2-1, with a tentative D call TRBD2 (6 bases). The germline V gene has CDR1 SGHRS and CDR2 YFSETQ. This CDR3 has 14 amino acids. The ends were cut back, 5 bases at V and 8 bases at J, with 17 bases in the middle.

This clonotype was counted only a few times. The chain has TRBV12-3 or TRBV12-4 and TRBJ2-2; D uncertain. Trimming pared 8 bases from V and 7 bases from J, leaving 20 bases between. This CDR3 has 15 amino acids. The CDR3 region has the DNA TGTGCCAGCTCTCCACCGGTATTTGGGGTCGGGGAGCTGTTTTTT. Translating it yields CASSPPVFGVGELFF.

This clonotype was seen many times. The rearrangement links TRBV5-1 to TRBJ1-1, with unresolved D. V was pared by 0 bases and J by 5 bases, with 14 bases between. The CDR3 has 15 residues. Germline CDR1 and CDR2: SGHRS and YFSETQ. The CDR3 DNA is TGCGCCAGCAGCTTGGTGACCGGGGTACAGACTGAAGCTTTCTTT. Its protein is CASSLVTGVQTEAFF.

The V call is TRBV3-1, the J call TRBJ2-1, with D tentatively TRBD1 (5 bases). The germline V and J ends were trimmed by 3 bases and 2 bases, with 14 bases remaining between them. CDR1 is LGHDT and CDR2 is YNNKEL in the germline V gene (reference sequence). CDR3 length: 16 amino acids. CDR3 sequence (DNA): TGTGCCAGCAGCCAGGACCAGGGTATCCCCTACAATGAGCAGTTCTTC. Protein sequence: CASSQDQGIPYNEQFF.

This clonotype was recorded a few times. This chain connects TRBV5-1 to TRBJ2-3; D remains ambiguous. The ends were cut back, 2 bases at V and 5 bases at J, with 15 bases in the middle. The CDR3 is made up of 15 amino acids. Per the germline V gene, CDR1 is SGHRS and CDR2 is YFSETQ. CDR3 residues: CASSLAGPGGDTQYF. CDR3 coding DNA: TGCGCCAGCAGCTTAGCTGGGCCTGGTGGAGATACGCAGTATTTT. Full variable domain (missing parts from reference TRBV5-1 and TRBJ2-3): KAGVTQTPRYLIKTRGQQVTLSCSPISGHRSVSWYQQTPGQGLQFLFEYFSETQRNKGNFPGRFSGRQFSNSRSEMNVSTLELGDSALYLCASSLAGPGGDTQYFGPGTRLTVL.

The chain links TRBV15 to TRBJ1-2; unclear D gene. V was pared by 0 bases and J by 7 bases, with 15 bases between. In germline, CDR1 is LNHNV, CDR2 YYDKDF (reference sequence). The CDR3 loop spans 15 amino acids. CDR3 amino acids: CATSRDFQDKAGYTF. The CDR3 DNA reads as TGTGCCACCAGCAGAGATTTTCAAGACAAGGCTGGCTACACCTTC. The entire variable domain, with the rest obtained from reference TRBV15 and TRBJ1-2, is as follows: DAMVIQNPRYQVTQFGKPVTLSCSQTLNHNVMYWYQQKSSQAPKLLFHYYDKDFNNEADTPDNFQSRRPNTSFCFLDIRSPGLGDTAMYLCATSRDFQDKAGYTFGSGTRLTVV.

This clonotype was seen a few times. The J gene is TRBJ2-1, the V gene TRBV7-2; 12 positions match TRBD2. Germline lookup yields CDR1 SGHTA and CDR2 FQGNSA. This CDR3 has 17 residues. The V segment lost 5 bases and the J segment 4 bases; nucleotides outside the gene matches: 9. The chain's CDR3 is CASSVGLAGYLYNEQFF. The CDR3 DNA reads TGTGCCAGCAGCGTAGGACTAGCGGGATATTTGTACAATGAGCAGTTCTTC.

This clonotype has a handful of counts. The genes are TRBV7-2 and TRBJ2-1; tentative D call: TRBD2 (6 bases). The CDR3 runs 15 residues. In germline, CDR1 is SGHTA, CDR2 FQGNSA. The germline V and J ends were trimmed by 5 bases and 6 bases, with 17 bases remaining between them. CDR3 amino acids: CASSPGGDGRNEQFF. The CDR3 DNA sequence: TGTGCCAGCAGCCCCGGGGGAGATGGACGCAATGAGCAGTTCTTC.